The 25 T cell receptor beta chains in this list originate from one sample, sequenced in a study of T cells in Graves' hyperthyroidism and ophthalmopathy (dated by TCRdb to the late 2010s). The library was produced with multiplex PCR. TCRdb shows the sequencer as Illumina HiSeq 2000. TCR beta CDR3 regions were amplified from RNA transcripts. A first-round RT-PCR of the TCR CDR3 used the HTBI primer set with the Qiagen OneStep RT-PCR kit. The public reads were quality trimmed at Q25 with fastp and then assembled into clones with MiXCR by TCRdb, keeping productive beta chains. Rows are unified per CDR3 protein, each entry keeping the most common DNA and genes. The sample includes about 700,000 distinct CDR3 sequences, with about 14% observed a single time. The ten largest clones represent about a tenth of the sample. Sequencing input: blood. These TCRs come from a woman between 18 and 30 years old with Graves' hyperthyroidism.

This clonotype appeared once. The chain employs TRBV11-2 and TRBJ2-7; TRBD1 matches 7 bases. The CDR3 covers 15 residues. Per the germline V gene, CDR1 is SGHAT and CDR2 is FQNNGV. J lost 2 bases, V lost 2 bases, and 6 bases had no gene match. DNA for the CDR3: TGTGCCAGCAGCTTATACAGGGGTTCTCCCTACGAGCAGTACTTC. Amino acids: CASSLYRGSPYEQYF.

This clonotype was found many times. This rearrangement joins TRBV7-2 to TRBJ1-1; 10 bases line up with TRBD1. The length of the CDR3 is 15 residues. In germline, CDR1 is SGHTA, CDR2 FQGNSA. Germline trimming cut 4 bases from V and 7 bases from J; bases unmatched to any gene: 9. The CDR3: CASSSRDRGRHEAFF. In nucleotides, the CDR3 is TGTGCCAGCAGCTCCCGGGACAGGGGAAGACATGAAGCTTTCTTT.

This clonotype was seen more than once but under ten times. The rearrangement uses TRBV29-1 and TRBJ2-1, with D perhaps assigned TRBD1 or TRBD2 (7 bases each). Between the trimmed V and J ends, which lost 3 bases and 0 bases, there was a span of 12 bases. The CDR3 is made up of 15 amino acids. The germline CDR1 and CDR2 sequences are SQVTM and ANQGSEA. CDR3 sequence: CSVEGGTASYNEQFF. The CDR3 DNA reads as TGCAGCGTTGAGGGGGGGACAGCCTCCTACAATGAGCAGTTCTTC.

The V call is TRBV20-1, the J call TRBJ2-7, with 10 bases identical to TRBD2. Germline assignment: CDR1 DFQATT and CDR2 SNEGSKA (reference sequence). Germline trimming cut 3 bases from V and 3 bases from J; bases unmatched to any gene: 8. This CDR3 is built from 15 residues. The CDR3 reads CSARSLAGAIYEQYF. The CDR3 DNA reads as TGCAGTGCTAGGTCGCTAGCGGGAGCAATCTACGAGCAGTACTTC.

Of note for this clonotype: This clone may be a read error of a much larger clone one base away. The V gene is TRBV7-9, the J gene TRBJ2-1; D unclear. Germline-derived CDR1 and CDR2 are SEHNR and FQNEAQ (reference sequence). This CDR3 has 12 amino acids. In DNA, the CDR3 is TGTGCCGGCAGCGTACAGCCGAGGGAGCAGTTCTTC. Translation gives CAGSVQPREQFF. The whole variable domain, filled in from reference TRBV7-9 and TRBJ2-1, reads DTGVSQNPRHKITKRGQNVTFRCDPISEHNRLYWYRQTLGQGPEFLTYFQNEAQLEKSRLLSDRFSAERPKGSFSTLEIQRTEQGDSAMYLCAGSVQPREQFFGPGTRLTVL.

This clonotype appeared a few times. The chain couples TRBV5-4 to TRBJ2-1; 12 bases agree with TRBD2. Trimming took 4 bases from V and 4 from J; bases not matched to a gene: 6. Germline V gene sequence: CDR1 SGHNT, CDR2 YYREEE (reference sequence). There are 16 residues in the CDR3. This chain's CDR3 is CASSAPSGRVYNEQFF. The DNA for the CDR3 is TGTGCCAGCAGCGCCCCTAGCGGGAGGGTGTACAATGAGCAGTTCTTC.

This clonotype has a handful of counts. A junction boundary mismatches the germline segment, possibly from a read error. The rearrangement uses TRBV27 and TRBJ1-6; TRBD1 agrees at 9 bases. Looked up from germline, CDR1 is MNHEY and CDR2 is SMNVEV (reference sequence). The length of the CDR3 is 14 residues. The CDR3 DNA follows: TGTGCCGGCAGAACAGGGGGCGCAGGGTCACCCCTCCACTTT. As protein: CAGRTGGAGSPLHF.

This clonotype has ten or more counts. J is TRBJ2-2 and V is TRBV3-1, with TRBD2 matching 14 bases. This CDR3 contains 19 residues. V was pared by 0 bases and J by 5 bases, with 8 bases of the junction left unmatched. Germline CDR1 LGHDT, CDR2 YNNKEL (reference sequence). CDR3 coding DNA: TGTGCCAGCAGCCAAGATTGGACAGGGACTAGCGGGAGTACCGGGGAGCTGTTTTTT. It is translated as CASSQDWTGTSGSTGELFF.

The chain links TRBV25-1 to TRBJ2-7; 9 bases line up with TRBD2. The CDR3 spans 15 residues. The germline gives CDR1 MGHDK, CDR2 SYGVNS. The trim removed 0 bases at V and 4 bases at J, leaving 4 bases unmatched. CDR3 DNA: TGTGCCAGCAGTGAATATGGCCTAGCGGGATACGAGCAGTACTTC. Amino acids: CASSEYGLAGYEQYF.

The CDR3 here is CSARGVISGANVLTF. The CDR3 DNA reads TGCAGTGCTAGGGGGGTGATCTCTGGGGCCAACGTCCTGACTTTC. This chain connects TRBV20-1 to TRBJ2-6; possibly TRBD1 or TRBD2 for D (5 bases each). Germline CDR1 is DFQATT and CDR2 is SNEGSKA (reference sequence). V was cut by 3 bases and J by 0 bases, with 9 bases left in between. The CDR3 covers 15 residues.

This clonotype turned up a few times. This chain links TRBV4-3 with TRBJ1-2; no firm D call. V shed 6 bases and J shed 0 bases, with 11 bases lying between them. Looked up from germline, CDR1 is LGHNA and CDR2 is YSLEER. This CDR3 region has 14 residues. In DNA form, the CDR3 reads TGCGCCAGCAGGTGGCAGCCTTCTAACTATGGCTACACCTTC. Amino acid sequence: CASRWQPSNYGYTF.

This clonotype showed up just a few times. The chain carries TRBV20-1 and TRBJ2-5, with D perhaps TRBD1 or TRBD2 (5 bases each). Germline V gives CDR1 DFQATT, CDR2 SNEGSKA (reference sequence). Trimming left V 0 bases short and J 14 bases short, with 16 bases between. The CDR3 totals 12 residues. CDR3 in DNA: TGCAGTGCTAGAGAGGGACCTCTGGGGCCATACTTC. Amino acid sequence: CSAREGPLGPYF.

In this sample, this clonotype turned up a few times. The V call is TRBV18, the J call TRBJ2-2; 8 bases map to TRBD2. J lost 4 bases, V lost 2 bases, and 6 bases had no gene match. The CDR3 has 16 residues. Germline V lookup: CDR1 KGHSH, CDR2 LQKENI. The CDR3 sequence is CASSPTSGSSTGELFF. The DNA of the CDR3 is TGTGCCAGCTCACCAACAAGCGGGAGCAGCACCGGGGAGCTGTTTTTT.

This clonotype was seen at least ten times. The gene calls are TRBV2 and TRBJ2-7; TRBD1 matches 8 bases. Per the germline V gene, CDR1 is SNHLY and CDR2 is FYNNEI. J lost 3 bases, V lost 1 base, and 5 bases had no gene match. This CDR3 has 15 residues. CDR3 sequence: CASSEVDRELYEQYF. The CDR3 DNA sequence: TGTGCCAGCAGTGAAGTGGACAGGGAACTCTACGAGCAGTACTTC.

This chain connects TRBV29-1 to TRBJ2-3; 10 bases fit TRBD2. Germline V gene lookup returns CDR1 SQVTM and CDR2 ANQGSEA. The V and J ends lost 4 bases and 1 base, in that order; junction bases with no gene match: 8. The CDR3 extends over 16 amino acids. CDR3 sequence: CSVVGTSERRTDTQYF. DNA for the CDR3: TGCAGCGTTGTAGGGACTAGCGAGCGACGCACAGATACGCAGTATTTT.

This chain connects TRBV20-1 to TRBJ2-7, with 10 nucleotides matching TRBD1. Per the germline V gene, CDR1 is DFQATT and CDR2 is SNEGSKA (reference sequence). The CDR3 has 13 amino acids. Losses at the gene ends were 2 bases for V and 6 bases for J; bases not matched to a gene: 4. This CDR3 reads CSARRQGASEQYF. CDR3 DNA sequence: TGCAGTGCTAGAAGACAGGGGGCAAGCGAGCAGTACTTC.

This clonotype was detected ten times or more. The chain uses TRBV7-2 and TRBJ2-3; D is possibly TRBD2 (6 bases). The CDR3 loop spans 16 amino acids. The germline V gene encodes CDR1 SGHTA and CDR2 FQGNSA. The V gene lost 5 bases and the J gene lost 6 bases, with 21 bases spanning the gap. DNA for the CDR3: TGTGCCAGCAGCGGAAGGGAGGCGGAGTACAAGGATACGCAGTATTTT. Its protein product is CASSGREAEYKDTQYF.

In its sample, this clonotype was seen a few times. This rearrangement joins TRBV3-1 to TRBJ2-3; D gene ambiguous. The length of the CDR3 is 12 residues. CDR1 is LGHDT, CDR2 YNNKEL, per germline (reference sequence). V was pared by 3 bases and J by 7 bases, with 8 bases between. CDR3 sequence reads: CASSQAPNTQYF. For the CDR3, the DNA is TGTGCCAGCAGCCAGGCGCCGAATACGCAGTATTTT.

The gene calls are TRBV6-2 or TRBV6-3 and TRBJ2-3; 10 bases align to TRBD2. J was trimmed by 3 bases and V by 7 bases; bases with no gene match: 19. Germline V lookup: CDR1 MNHEY, CDR2 SVGEGT. The CDR3 has 19 amino acids. In nucleotides, the CDR3 is TGTGCCAGCACCTTAAGGCTAGCGGGAGTTCCCCCTGGGACAGATACGCAGTATTTT. It yields the protein CASTLRLAGVPPGTDTQYF.

This sequence joins TRBV2 and TRBJ2-2; 12 bases are shared with TRBD1. Looked up from germline, CDR1 is SNHLY and CDR2 is FYNNEI. The CDR3 is 18 residues long. V lost 6 bases and J lost 2; bases outside the gene matches: 10. The CDR3 spells CASSDPGTGGLNTGELFF. CDR3 sequence (DNA): TGTGCCAGCAGCGATCCCGGGACAGGGGGCCTTAACACCGGGGAGCTGTTTTTT.

This clonotype was observed a handful of times. A far larger clone is a single base away, which makes a read error likely. The chain uses TRBV7-9 and TRBJ1-1; D perhaps matches TRBD1 (5 bases). The CDR3 contains 12 residues. Germline V gene lookup returns CDR1 SEHNR and CDR2 FQNEAQ (reference sequence). DNA of the CDR3: TGTGCCAGCAACTTAGGGGACACTGAAGCTTTCTTT. It is translated as CASNLGDTEAFF. The full variable domain, its missing parts supplied by reference TRBV7-9 and TRBJ1-1, is DTGVSQNPRHKITKRGQNVTFRCDPISEHNRLYWYRQTLGQGPEFLTYFQNEAQLEKSRLLSDRFSAERPKGSFSTLEIQRTEQGDSAMYLCASNLGDTEAFFGQGTRLTVV.

This clonotype was seen at least ten times. The chain recombines TRBV7-6 with TRBJ2-1; D possibly corresponds to TRBD1 (5 bases). CDR3 length: 14 amino acids. Germline loops: CDR1 SGHVS, CDR2 FNYEAQ. The V end lost 5 bases, the J end lost 12 bases, and 20 bases lay between the germline ends. This CDR3 reads CASSASQATPGQFF. The CDR3 region has the DNA TGTGCCAGCAGCGCTTCACAGGCTACCCCGGGGCAGTTCTTC.

To note about this clonotype: Mismatch with germline at one junction end may stem from a read error. The chain combines TRBV7-9 with TRBJ1-1; D not resolved. The length of the CDR3 is 13 residues. The germline CDR1 and CDR2 sequences are SEHNR and FQNEAQ (reference sequence). Here the CDR3 reads CASSHTLNTEASF. The CDR3 DNA reads as TGTGCCAGCAGCCATACTCTGAACACTGAAGCTTCCTTT.

This clonotype was picked up a small number of times. The CDR3 spells CASSRGLEQYF. CDR3 bases: TGTGCCAGCAGCAGGGGCCTCGAGCAGTACTTC. V gene TRBV6-1 combines with J gene TRBJ2-7, with D possibly TRBD1 on 6 matching bases. The CDR3 sequence is 11 residues long. The germline V and J ends were trimmed by 6 bases and 6 bases, with 9 bases remaining between them. CDR1 and CDR2 (germline): MNHNS, SASEGT.

The V and J genes are TRBV20-1 and TRBJ1-2; the D gene is possibly TRBD1 (6 bases). The germline V gene has CDR1 DFQATT and CDR2 SNEGSKA (reference sequence). This CDR3 has 12 amino acids. V was pared by 6 bases and J by 3 bases, with 11 bases between. CDR3 nucleotide sequence: TGCAGTGCGAGTGGACAGTACTATGGCTACACCTTC. Translated: CSASGQYYGYTF.